These 28 T cell receptor beta chains originate from one sample sequenced in a study of shared clonotypes between healthy human individuals. Profiled with immunoSEQ multiplex PCR; TCRdb holds only in-frame clones, not every one. The sample carries about 1.1 million clones, around three quarters recorded once. Sequencing was done on a sample of memory CD4+ T cells from PBMCs. Subset indicated: CD45RA-negative fraction. Receptors were obtained from a man between 18 and 29 years old in good health. Some clones in this sample may be carry-over from other donors' samples.

This clone was seen a single time. A read error is possible here, since a much larger clone lies one base away. The chain joins TRBV6-6 to TRBJ2-3; D is undetermined. Trimming took 6 bases from V and 6 from J, leaving 10 bases between them. Germline V gene data show CDR1 as MNHNY and CDR2 as SVGAGI (reference sequence). The CDR3 contains 12 residues. The CDR3 region is CASRPTSDTQYF. In DNA form, the CDR3 reads TGTGCCAGCAGACCCACCTCGGATACGCAGTATTTT.

This chain links TRBV5-1 with TRBJ1-2, with D possibly TRBD1 on 5 matching bases. This CDR3 spans 14 amino acids. Germline CDR1 is SGHRS and CDR2 is YFSETQ. V dropped 2 bases and J dropped 8 bases, with 16 bases sitting between them. The CDR3 protein is CASSFGVGVDGYTF. For the CDR3, the DNA is TGCGCCAGCAGCTTTGGGGTAGGGGTTGACGGCTACACCTTC.

The V call is TRBV7-2, the J call TRBJ1-5; D is ambiguous. The CDR3 loop spans 14 amino acids. In germline, CDR1 is SGHTA, CDR2 FQGNSA. The V and J ends lost 5 bases and 3 bases respectively, with 11 bases between them. CDR3 sequence: CASSAGRTNQPQHF. CDR3 DNA sequence: TGTGCCAGCAGCGCCGGACGGACCAATCAGCCCCAGCATTTT.

To note about this clone: Just one base apart from a much larger clone, this may be a read error. Other DNA sequences in the sample encode the same CDR3. V gene TRBV7-3 combines with J gene TRBJ1-1; D is undetermined. In germline, CDR1 is SGHTA, CDR2 FQGTGA. CDR3 length: 13 residues. Trimming removed 4 bases from V and 1 base from J, with 7 bases in between. The CDR3 nucleotides are TGTGCCAGCAGCTCCCAACCGAACACTGAAGCTTTCTTT. Encoded protein: CASSSQPNTEAFF.

The count of this clone is one. The V and J genes are TRBV6-5 and TRBJ2-7, with a tentative D call TRBD1 (6 bases). This CDR3 has 13 residues. Trimming pared 2 bases from V and 2 bases from J, leaving 7 bases between. From germline, CDR1 is MNHEY and CDR2 SVGAGI. CDR3 sequence: CASSYRQAYEQYF. CDR3 DNA sequence: TGTGCCAGCAGTTACAGACAGGCCTACGAGCAGTACTTC.

The rearrangement uses TRBV13 and TRBJ2-5, with D maybe TRBD2 (5 bases). The DNA end is more similar to TRBJ2-7, so the J call may be wrong. Germline V gives CDR1 PRHDT, CDR2 FYEKMQ (reference sequence). The CDR3 has 15 amino acids. CDR3 region: CASSSITRPFYEQYF. The CDR3 DNA reads as TGTGCCAGCAGCTCCATAACTAGACCCTTCTACGAGCAGTACTTC.

This clone showed up just a few times. A read error may produce the germline difference seen at one junction end. The CDR3 region has the DNA TGTGCCATCAGTGCTAGACCGGGACAGGGAGGGGTTCATGGCTACACCTTC. Its protein is CAISARPGQGGVHGYTF. The chain carries TRBV6-1 and TRBJ1-2; TRBD1 aligns across 9 bases. CDR1 and CDR2 (germline): MNHNS, SASEGT. This CDR3 comprises 17 residues.

J is TRBJ1-1 and V is TRBV29-1, with TRBD1 as a possible D gene (6 bases). Trimming stripped 1 base from V and 4 bases from J, with 13 bases between. From germline, CDR1 is SQVTM and CDR2 ANQGSEA. The CDR3 is 14 residues long. The DNA of the CDR3 is TGCAGCGTTGAAGGACAAATACAGGGCACTGAAGCTTTCTTT. Encoded protein: CSVEGQIQGTEAFF. Drawing the rest from reference TRBV29-1 and TRBJ1-1, the complete variable domain is SAVISQKPSRDICQRGTSLTIQCQVDSQVTMMFWYRQQPGQSLTLIATANQGSEATYESGFVIDKFPISRPNLTFSTLTVSNMSPEDSSIYLCSVEGQIQGTEAFFGQGTRLTVV.

The rearrangement links TRBV4-2 to TRBJ2-1; TRBD2 matches 13 bases. The CDR3 runs 18 residues. After removal of 6 bases from V and 1 base from J, the junction contained 9 bases not matched to a gene. Germline CDR1 and CDR2: LGHNA and YNFKEQ. CDR3 sequence reads: CASSPGTSGTISYNEQFF. The CDR3 nucleotides are TGTGCCAGCAGTCCGGGGACTAGCGGGACAATTTCCTACAATGAGCAGTTCTTC.

The J gene is TRBJ1-3, the V gene TRBV5-6; D is undetermined. Per germline, CDR1 SGHDT and CDR2 YYEEEE. CDR3 size: 14 residues. Deletions cut 0 bases from V and 4 bases from J, with 8 bases between. CDR3 amino acids: CASSLDMTGNTIYF. CDR3 nucleotide sequence: TGTGCCAGCAGCTTGGATATGACGGGAAACACCATATATTTT.

J is TRBJ2-7 and V is TRBV28, with D possibly matching TRBD2 (7 bases). CDR3 length: 12 residues. V was trimmed by 9 bases and J by 3 bases, leaving 12 bases between them. Germline loops: CDR1 MDHEN, CDR2 SYDVKM. The CDR3 sequence: CASGRGYYEQYF. CDR3 nucleotides: TGTGCCAGTGGGAGGGGGTACTACGAGCAGTACTTC.

In nucleotides, the CDR3 is TGTGCCAGCATGGAAGAGGGGGGGTACGAGCAGTACTTC. It specifies CASMEEGGYEQYF. The chain employs TRBV2 and TRBJ2-7; possible D gene TRBD2, 7 bases. V lost 7 bases and J lost 4, with 14 bases in between. The CDR3 is 13 amino acids. CDR1 SNHLY and CDR2 FYNNEI come from the germline V gene.

The chain has TRBV19 and TRBJ1-1; D is possibly TRBD1 (6 bases). V gave up 1 base and J gave up 5 bases, with 14 bases separating them. The CDR3 is 15 amino acids. CDR1 is LNHDA, CDR2 SQIVND, per germline (reference sequence). The DNA for the CDR3 is TGTGCCAGTAGTATAGCCCGGTGGGACAAGACTGAAGCTTTCTTT. Translated, it gives CASSIARWDKTEAFF.

In the case of this clone: Being one base from a much bigger clone, this may be a read error. The chain combines TRBV30 with TRBJ1-2; 9 bases are shared with TRBD1. The CDR3 extends over 15 amino acids. Germline assignment: CDR1 GTSNPN and CDR2 SVGIG (reference sequence). V trimming: 3 bases; J trimming: 3 bases; junction bases outside the gene matches: 8. The CDR3 bases are TGTGCCTGGAGCTGGGACAGGGATGGGGACTATGGCTACACCTTC. This translates into CAWSWDRDGDYGYTF.

The rearrangement uses TRBV6-4 and TRBJ2-3; 7 bases fit TRBD2. CDR3 length: 19 residues. Germline V gene data show CDR1 as MRHNA and CDR2 as SNTAGT. The V and J ends lost 8 bases and 0 bases, in that order; junction bases with no gene match: 20. The CDR3 nucleotides are TGTGCCAGCGCAAGAGTCGGGATAGCGGGTAAAACTAGCACAGATACGCAGTATTTT. Translation: CASARVGIAGKTSTDTQYF.

The V call is TRBV7-9, the J call TRBJ1-4, with D unclear. Trimming took off 4 bases at V and 0 bases at J, with 3 bases between the two ends. The CDR3 length is 13 residues. CDR1 SEHNR and CDR2 FQNEAQ come from the germline V gene (reference sequence). In nucleotides, the CDR3 is TGTGCCAGCAGCTCTGCAACTAATGAAAAACTGTTTTTT. It yields the protein CASSSATNEKLFF.

This rearrangement joins TRBV10-3 to TRBJ1-2; 11 positions agree with TRBD1. CDR1 and CDR2 from the germline V gene are ENHRY and SYGVKD. This CDR3 region has 15 residues. J gave up 6 bases and V 4 bases, and 7 bases lay outside the gene matches. The DNA for the CDR3 is TGTGCCATCAGTGGGCCGGGGACAGGGGGGAATGGCTACACCTTC. It encodes CAISGPGTGGNGYTF.

The chain carries TRBV5-5 and TRBJ2-1, with TRBD2 matching 9 bases. The CDR3 totals 16 residues. V dropped 4 bases and J dropped 9; count of bases not matched to a gene: 14. Looked up from germline, CDR1 is SGHKS and CDR2 is YYEKEE (reference sequence). The CDR3 DNA reads as TGTGCCAGCAGCACTTACTCCGGGACTAGCTCGTCTGAGCAGTTCTTC. This codes for CASSTYSGTSSSEQFF.

This clone was detected only a few times. The V gene is TRBV5-4, the J gene TRBJ2-7; 10 bases map to TRBD2. The germline gives CDR1 SGHNT, CDR2 YYREEE (reference sequence). V lost 5 bases and J lost 2; bases outside the gene matches: 7. The CDR3 is 15 amino acids. CDR3 nucleotides: TGTGCCAGCAGTGAAGGACTAGCGGATGCCTACGAGCAGTACTTC. Encoded protein: CASSEGLADAYEQYF.

The chain has TRBV6-1 and TRBJ2-7, with D possibly TRBD2 on 5 matching bases. Trimming removed 7 bases from V and 2 bases from J, with 15 bases in between. Germline V gives CDR1 MNHNS, CDR2 SASEGT. This CDR3 is 14 amino acids long. The CDR3 region has the DNA TGTGCCAGCACTGTAGCGAGAACAACCTACGAGCAGTACTTC. It is translated as CASTVARTTYEQYF.

The chain employs TRBV5-6 and TRBJ1-1, with D perhaps TRBD1 (5 bases). CDR3 length: 14 amino acids. CDR1 is SGHDT, CDR2 YYEEEE, per germline. V lost 4 bases, J lost 1 base, and 11 bases lay in between. DNA of the CDR3: TGTGCCAGCAGCGGGGAGCAGGGGAACACTGAAGCTTTCTTT. Protein: CASSGEQGNTEAFF.

In its sample, this clone was seen once. The chain employs TRBV19 and TRBJ1-2; 7 bases match TRBD1. V trimming: 5 bases; J trimming: 6 bases; junction bases outside the gene matches: 12. From germline, CDR1 is LNHDA and CDR2 SQIVND (reference sequence). There are 15 residues in the CDR3. The CDR3 protein is CASSGERQGGDGYTF. CDR3 in DNA: TGTGCCAGTAGTGGGGAGCGACAGGGAGGAGATGGCTACACCTTC.

This clone was counted only a few times. The gene calls are TRBV10-2 and TRBJ1-1, with D possibly matching TRBD1 (5 bases). Trimming cost V 0 bases and J 0 bases, with 14 bases left between them. The V gene's germline CDR1 is WSHSY and CDR2 SAAADI. The CDR3 covers 17 residues. The chain's CDR3 is CASSESVWGTLNTEAFF. Written as DNA, the CDR3 is TGCGCCAGCAGTGAGTCCGTTTGGGGCACTTTGAACACTGAAGCTTTCTTT.

The genes are TRBV5-1 and TRBJ2-1; D is possibly TRBD1 (6 bases). Looked up from germline, CDR1 is SGHRS and CDR2 is YFSETQ. Trimming cost V 2 bases and J 10 bases, with 10 bases left between them. CDR3 length equals 12 residues. The CDR3 sequence is CASSFQGQEQFF. CDR3 nucleotides: TGCGCCAGCAGCTTCCAGGGGCAGGAGCAGTTCTTC.

V usage is TRBV5-4 and J usage is TRBJ2-1; 10 bases fit TRBD2. Germline CDR1 SGHNT, CDR2 YYREEE (reference sequence). The V and J ends lost 2 bases and 5 bases, in that order; junction bases with no gene match: 4. This CDR3 region has 15 residues. CDR3 in DNA: TGTGCCAGCAGCTTTAGCGGGAGGATTGACAATGAGCAGTTCTTC. Translating gives CASSFSGRIDNEQFF.

In regard to this clone: Different DNA sequences within this sample yield the same CDR3. V is TRBV7-2 and J is TRBJ2-3; the D gene is possibly TRBD1 (5 bases). CDR1 is SGHTA, CDR2 FQGNSA, per germline. This CDR3 is 14 amino acids long. V lost 1 base to trimming and J lost 4 bases, with 9 bases between them. The CDR3 sequence is CASSLGQGSDTQYF. CDR3 sequence (DNA): TGTGCCAGCAGCTTAGGCCAGGGCTCAGATACGCAGTATTTT.

The chain combines TRBV28 with TRBJ2-7; perhaps D is TRBD1 or TRBD2 (5 bases each). Germline V lookup: CDR1 MDHEN, CDR2 SYDVKM. There are 14 residues in the CDR3. V lost 6 bases and J lost 3, with 15 bases in between. CDR3 nucleotides: TGTGCCAGCAGAGTGGGGACCCCTTACTACGAGCAGTACTTC. Its protein product is CASRVGTPYYEQYF.

The chain joins TRBV5-4 to TRBJ1-2; no reliable D call. Germline loops: CDR1 SGHNT, CDR2 YYREEE (reference sequence). The V end was cut by 5 bases, the J end by 2 bases, with 10 bases between. CDR3 length equals 13 residues. CDR3 region: CASRPDTNYGYTF. The CDR3 DNA reads TGTGCCAGCAGACCAGACACCAACTATGGCTACACCTTC. Full variable domain (missing parts from reference TRBV5-4 and TRBJ1-2): ETGVTQSPTHLIKTRGQQVTLRCSSQSGHNTVSWYQQALGQGPQFIFQYYREEENGRGNFPPRFSGLQFPNYSSELNVNALELDDSALYLCASRPDTNYGYTFGSGTRLTVV.